The rows below give T cell receptor beta chains drawn from one sample of a study of shared clonotypes between healthy human individuals. Method: immunoSEQ multiplex PCR; TCRdb's copy keeps in-frame clones and lacks some. The repertoire includes 1,500,000 or so clones, about 98.5% of them detected once, and around 0.33% sits in the top ten. Sequencing was performed on naive CD4+ T cells sorted from blood. The receptors were sampled from a young man in good health. Both conserved end residues are trimmed from each CDR3. Each record gives: clone size, V gene, J gene, CDR3 protein. Where a row states a size, it is once, few, many or the class of an expanded clone; other rows omit it.

.	TRBV5-5	TRBJ2-3	ASSLVVVLMDTSTDTQY
.	TRBV10-3	TRBJ1-1	ASGPGMNTEAF
.	TRBV7-9	TRBJ2-7	ASSLGGTYEQY
.	TRBV6-1	TRBJ1-5	ASSDRRRTGTGRNQPQH
.	TRBV15	TRBJ2-1	ATSTQRELPLNEQF
.	TRBV10-3	TRBJ1-1	AISEDEGLNTEAF
.	TRBV5-1	TRBJ2-3	ASSQTDTQY
once	TRBV7-8	TRBJ2-1	ASSLREGRHEQF
.	TRBV5-1	TRBJ2-7	ASSLAGDSYEQY
.	TRBV5-4	TRBJ2-1	ASSLAGPEQF
.	TRBV7-6	TRBJ2-3	ASSRLTGVLADTQY
.	TRBV11-2	TRBJ1-1	ASSPGLIKTPLNTEAF
once	TRBV18	TRBJ2-7	ASSPLYEQY
once	TRBV4-3	TRBJ1-4	ASSQTGTMNEKLF
.	TRBV5-6	TRBJ2-3	ASSQGLVDTDTQY
.	TRBV5-1	TRBJ2-7	ASSSSPMAGGNEQY
.	TRBV7-2	TRBJ2-3	ASSLGLAGGGDTQY
.	TRBV12-2	TRBJ1-3	ASRLDSSGNTIY
.	TRBV18	TRBJ2-3	ASPQGGETDTQY
.	TRBV4-1	TRBJ1-5	ASSQEAGTGYQPQH
.	TRBV6-4	TRBJ1-1	ASSDEQGAAAF
.	TRBV7-6	TRBJ2-3	ASSLSTDTQY
.	TRBV11-2	TRBJ2-5	ASSSRQAFETQY
.	TRBV19	TRBJ2-2	ASITRDTGELF
.	TRBV6-1	TRBJ2-5	ASSETLRRIGQETQY
.	TRBV5-1	TRBJ2-7	ASSFSGTNYEQY
.	TRBV18	TRBJ2-2	ASSPLFPSDTGELF